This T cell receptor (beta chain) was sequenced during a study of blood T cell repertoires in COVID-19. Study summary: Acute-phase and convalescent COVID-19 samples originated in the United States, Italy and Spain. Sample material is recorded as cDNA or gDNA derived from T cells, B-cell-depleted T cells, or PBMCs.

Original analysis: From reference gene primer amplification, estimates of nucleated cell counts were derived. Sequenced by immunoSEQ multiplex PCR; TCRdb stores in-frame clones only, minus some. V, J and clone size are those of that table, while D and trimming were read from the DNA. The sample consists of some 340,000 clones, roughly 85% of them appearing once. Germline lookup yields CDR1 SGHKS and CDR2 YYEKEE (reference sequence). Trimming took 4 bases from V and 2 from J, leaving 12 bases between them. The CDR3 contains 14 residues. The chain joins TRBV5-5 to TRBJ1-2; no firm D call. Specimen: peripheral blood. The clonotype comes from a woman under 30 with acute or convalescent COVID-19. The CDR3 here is CASSLGGSNYGYTF. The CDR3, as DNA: TGTGCCAGCAGCCTTGGCGGGAGCAACTATGGCTACACCTTC.